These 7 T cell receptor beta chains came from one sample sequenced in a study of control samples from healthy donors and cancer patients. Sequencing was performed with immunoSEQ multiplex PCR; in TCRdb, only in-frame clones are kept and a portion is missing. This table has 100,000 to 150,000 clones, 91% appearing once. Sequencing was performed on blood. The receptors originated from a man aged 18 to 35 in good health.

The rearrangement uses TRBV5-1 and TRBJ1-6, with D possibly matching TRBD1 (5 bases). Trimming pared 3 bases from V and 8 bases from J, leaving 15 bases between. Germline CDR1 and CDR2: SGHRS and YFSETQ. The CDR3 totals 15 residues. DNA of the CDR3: TGCGCCAGCAGCTATACTCGGGACGAATATTCACCCCTCCACTTT. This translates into CASSYTRDEYSPLHF.

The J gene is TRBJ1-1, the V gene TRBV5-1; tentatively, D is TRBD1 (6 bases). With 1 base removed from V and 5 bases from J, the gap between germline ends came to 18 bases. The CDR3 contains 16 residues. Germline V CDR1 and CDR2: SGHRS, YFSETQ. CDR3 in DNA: TGCGCCAGCAGCTTGATCCCGACAGGTATTGGTACTGAAGCTTTCTTT. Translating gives CASSLIPTGIGTEAFF. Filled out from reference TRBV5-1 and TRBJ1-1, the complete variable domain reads KAGVTQTPRYLIKTRGQQVTLSCSPISGHRSVSWYQQTPGQGLQFLFEYFSETQRNKGNFPGRFSGRQFSNSRSEMNVSTLELGDSALYLCASSLIPTGIGTEAFFGQGTRLTVV.

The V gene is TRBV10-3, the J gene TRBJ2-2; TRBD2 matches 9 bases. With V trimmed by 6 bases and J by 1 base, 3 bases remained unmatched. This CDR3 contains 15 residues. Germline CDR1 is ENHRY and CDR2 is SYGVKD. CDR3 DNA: TGTGCCATCAGAGTAGCGGGGGAGAACACCGGGGAGCTGTTTTTT. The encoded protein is CAIRVAGENTGELFF.

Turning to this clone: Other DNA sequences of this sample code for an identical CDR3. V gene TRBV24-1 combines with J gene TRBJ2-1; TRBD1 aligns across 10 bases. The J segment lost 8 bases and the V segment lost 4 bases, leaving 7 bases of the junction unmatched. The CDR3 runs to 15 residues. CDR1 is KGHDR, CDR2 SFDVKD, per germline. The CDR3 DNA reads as TGTGCCACCAGTGACCAGGACAGGGGGTCCGATGAGCAGTTCTTC. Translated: CATSDQDRGSDEQFF.

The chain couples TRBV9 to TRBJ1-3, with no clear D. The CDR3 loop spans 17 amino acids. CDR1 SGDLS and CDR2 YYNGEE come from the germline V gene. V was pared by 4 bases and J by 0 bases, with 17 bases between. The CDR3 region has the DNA TGTGCCAGCAGCCCAATTACAGCCACCTACTCTGGAAACACCATATATTTT. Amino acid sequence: CASSPITATYSGNTIYF.

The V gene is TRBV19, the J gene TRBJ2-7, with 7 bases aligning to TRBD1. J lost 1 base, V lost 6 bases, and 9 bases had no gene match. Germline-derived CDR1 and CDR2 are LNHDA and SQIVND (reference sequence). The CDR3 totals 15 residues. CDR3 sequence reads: CASRRKRDSSYEQYF. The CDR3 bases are TGTGCCAGTAGGAGAAAACGGGACAGTTCCTACGAGCAGTACTTC. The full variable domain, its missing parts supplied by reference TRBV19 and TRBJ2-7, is DGGITQSPKYLFRKEGQNVTLSCEQNLNHDAMYWYRQDPGQGLRLIYYSQIVNDFQKGDIAEGYSVSREKKESFPLTVTSAQKNPTAFYLCASRRKRDSSYEQYFGPGTRLTVT.

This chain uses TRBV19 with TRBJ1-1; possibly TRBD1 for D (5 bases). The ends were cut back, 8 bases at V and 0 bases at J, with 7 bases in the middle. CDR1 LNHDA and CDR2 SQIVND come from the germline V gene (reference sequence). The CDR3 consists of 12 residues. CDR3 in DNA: TGTGCCAGTGGGGCCATGAACACTGAAGCTTTCTTT. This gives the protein CASGAMNTEAFF.